This T cell receptor (beta chain) was sequenced in a study of human T cells and chemical hapten exposure (dated by TCRdb to about 2021). Some background on the complete study: Libraries were pooled for sequencing, and variation in per-sample TCR yields was attributed mainly to small differences in library volumes within the pool. Peripheral blood TCR repertoire changes were tracked in vivo in alopecia patients during primary and secondary sensitization to the hapten diphenylcyclopropenone (DPC). From each blood RNA sample, both TCR alpha and TCR beta chains were sequenced. What the work shows at the level of the full study, not this receptor alone: DPC sensitization did not change the number of TCRs with a frequency above 1 in 1000, and there was no evidence of changes in global repertoire structure. After repeated subsampling, changes were observed in the strength of the expansion versus patch-test correlation and in the threshold at which the correlation became significant.

The CDR3 holds 12 amino acids from the cysteine to the phenylalanine. The sequence is cut down to CDR3 DNA, 36 bases in frame from base 1. In the germline V gene (reference sequence), CDR1 corresponds to GTSNPN and CDR2 to SVGIG. The trim is 4 bases for V and 7 bases for J, with a gap of 13 bases between the germline ends. In regard to this clonotype: The antigen it recognizes is unknown. Nothing much larger sits one base from this clone, and base qualities are not available.

Total RNA was extracted from unfractionated whole blood that had been collected in Tempus Blood RNA tubes. Four or five healthy volunteers acted as controls for TCR sequencing and had blood drawn at day 0, 2 weeks and 6 weeks. Library generation was performed with 5' RACE. Sequencing took place on an Illumina MiSeq. During library preparation, unique molecular identifiers were attached to individual cDNA molecules so that TCRs could be counted quantitatively and reproducibly. The source study handled its data this way. A median of about 100,000 TCRs per sample was observed, with a range of 23,224 to 690,600. The Decombinator software suite was used to annotate V, J and CDR3 in the TCR reads. To make PS versus PT1 abundance plots, every sample was subsampled to the same number of TCRs (28,000). TCRs were defined as expanded if absent before sensitization and observed at least eight times at the 2-week time point. TCRdb's own reprocessing of the public reads used fastp at Q25 and MiXCR and kept productive beta chains. Every CDR3 protein is listed once, alongside the most common genes and DNA of its rows. TCRdb assigned the V and J calls; the authors' analysis was not used. The sample includes fewer than 150,000 distinct CDR3 sequences, with around a fifth observed a single time. The ten largest account for around 2.8% of the sample.

This receptor was taken from a human donor in good health. Rearrangement joined TRBV30 to TRBJ1-1, with the D gene call left open. This receptor has the CDR3 CAWMPGPNEAFF. The bases are TGTGCCTGGATGCCCGGGCCGAATGAAGCTTTCTTT.